What follows is one T cell receptor beta chain and its context. This clone was seen only a few times. Its antigen specificity is not known. Nothing much larger sits one base from this clone, and base qualities are not available. This record belongs to a study of metastatic and nonmetastatic thyroid tumors (dated by TCRdb to 2018 to 2020). At the level of the whole study: The researchers compared repertoires between peripheral blood samples and tumor or nodule tissue samples from patients with malignant or benign thyroid disease.

The receptor library was made with PCR. The instrument was an Illumina HiSeq 4000. High-throughput sequencing was used to profile the CDR3 region of the TCR beta-chain in every patient. The study's own analysis went as follows. The researchers built a classifier to tell apart papillary thyroid cancer patients with distant metastasis, based on CDR3 differences among clinicopathological groups. Repertoire diversity was assessed with the Shannon index, and tumor-blood repertoire similarity with the Morisita-Horn index. TCRdb reprocessing: public reads trimmed at Q25 with fastp, clones called with MiXCR, in-frame beta chains kept. The V and J calls and clone size are TCRdb's, not the authors'. In this sample the table shows 14,000 to 15,000 clones, around 4% of which occur a single time. The ten largest clones represent 25% to 30% of the sample. The CDR3 sequence holds 14 residues, the cysteine and phenylalanine included. The retained sequence is limited to the CDR3, 42 bases, with the frame set at the first base. Taken from the germline V gene, the CDR1 and CDR2 loops are MNHNS and SASEGT. V and J are truncated by 0 bases and 2 bases respectively, leaving an intervening sequence of 8 bases.

No treatment had been received by any patient before thyroid surgery. Using T-cell receptor beta sequencing, the study looked back at clinical samples from patients collected from about 2011 to 2019. What the authors observed across the whole study: TCR beta diversity was reported as significantly higher in malignant tumors than in benign nodules, in both blood and tumor samples.

In this chain, TRBV6-1 is recombined with TRBJ2-7; no confident D gene assignment can be made. This sequence was found in a female donor with papillary thyroid cancer or a benign thyroid nodule (not recorded which). Some clones in this sample may be carry-over from other donors' samples. Sequenced input: tumor tissue. CDR3 loop: CASSEAHLTYEQYF. The DNA sequence reads TGTGCCAGCAGTGAAGCACACTTAACCTACGAGCAGTACTTC.